Sequencing of this T cell receptor beta chain was carried out in a study of STAT5B mutations in CD4+ large granular lymphocyte leukemia. Study results and limitations: Less than 30% of private leukemic clonotypes occurred rarely in other patients' non-leukemic repertoires.

V lost 8 bases and J lost 6; bases outside the gene matches: 8. The CDR3 has 15 amino acids. Germline V CDR1 and CDR2: SEHNR, FQNEAQ (reference sequence). To note about this clone: Its antigen is not identified.

The data were produced by immunoSEQ multiplex PCR, yet TCRdb's version contains in-frame clones alone and is incomplete. The repertoire consists of 25,000 to 35,000 clones, with under 85% occurring once and the leading ten covering 5.5% to 8%. The specimen was CD4+ T cells from blood buffy coats. This chain joins TRBV7-9 and TRBJ1-5; TRBD1 aligns across 12 bases. The clonotype was recovered from a human donor in good health. CDR3 coding DNA: TGTGCCAGCGGACCCGGGACAGGGGGCGGTCAGCCCCAGCATTTT. This gives the protein CASGPGTGGGQPQHF.